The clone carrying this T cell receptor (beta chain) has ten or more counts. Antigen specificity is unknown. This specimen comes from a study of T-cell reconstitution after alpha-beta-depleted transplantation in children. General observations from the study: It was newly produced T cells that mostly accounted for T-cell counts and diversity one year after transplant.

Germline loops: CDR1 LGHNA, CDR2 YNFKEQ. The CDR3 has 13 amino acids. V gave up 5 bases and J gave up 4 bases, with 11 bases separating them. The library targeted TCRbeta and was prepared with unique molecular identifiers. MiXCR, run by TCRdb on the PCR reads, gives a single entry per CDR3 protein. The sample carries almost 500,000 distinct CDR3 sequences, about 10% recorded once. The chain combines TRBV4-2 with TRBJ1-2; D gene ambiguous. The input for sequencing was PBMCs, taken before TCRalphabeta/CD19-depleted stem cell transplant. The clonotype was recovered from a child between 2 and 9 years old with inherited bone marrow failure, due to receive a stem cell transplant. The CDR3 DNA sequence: TGTGCCAGCAGCAACGGACCACGCTATGGCTACACCTTC. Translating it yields CASSNGPRYGYTF.